This T cell receptor beta chain was profiled in a study of cytomegalovirus exposure and HLA in healthy donors. Concerning this clone: Antigen unknown.

Looked up from germline, CDR1 is MNHEY and CDR2 is SMNVEV (reference sequence). Trimming took 4 bases from V and 5 from J, leaving 8 bases between them. The CDR3 sequence is 13 residues long. Study findings and constraints: It was reported that the classifier diagnosed cytomegalovirus status with high specificity and sensitivity in both the original and validation cohorts. The authors listed 150 to 200 TCR beta chains as cytomegalovirus-associated.

The table came from immunoSEQ multiplex PCR; TCRdb's copy has only in-frame clones and leaves some out. The sample has 150,000 to 200,000 clones; 85% to 90% are singletons. The sequence derives from a man aged 18 to 29 in good health and CMV-seronegative. The chain uses TRBV27 and TRBJ2-2; tentatively, D is TRBD2 (6 bases). Material: PBMCs. The DNA for the CDR3 is TGTGCCAGCAGTTCCCGGGGGACCGGGGAGCTGTTTTTT. Translated: CASSSRGTGELFF.